This TCR beta chain was sequenced during a study of cytotoxic CD8 clonotypes in ibrutinib-treated CLL. TCRdb's copy holds only in-frame clones and misses some; the assay was immunoSEQ multiplex PCR. This sample has tens of thousands of clones, with roughly four fifths found just once. V dropped 2 bases and J dropped 0 bases, with 3 bases sitting between them. The CDR3 runs to 13 residues. The V gene's germline CDR1 is LGHNA and CDR2 YSLEER. This sequence joins TRBV4-3 and TRBJ2-3; D unclear. The TCR originated in a human donor with chronic lymphocytic leukemia. The input for sequencing was PBMCs, taken before ibrutinib treatment. CDR3 region: CASSQLSTDTQYF. CDR3 DNA sequence: TGCGCCAGCAGCCAATTAAGCACAGATACGCAGTATTTT.